This TCR beta chain was retrieved from a study of cytomegalovirus exposure and HLA in healthy donors. Notes on the study in general: The study put 150 or so TCR beta chains on its list as cytomegalovirus-associated. A few of the chains that were CMV-associated were confirmed in vitro to be specific for CMV antigens.

With V trimmed by 2 bases and J by 7 bases, 3 bases remained unmatched. The CDR3 sequence is 13 residues long. The V gene's germline CDR1 is GTSNPN and CDR2 SVGIG (reference sequence). The assay was immunoSEQ multiplex PCR, and TCRdb's table has in-frame clones only and misses some. The sample records about 130,000 clones, 75% to 90% being singletons. In regard to this clone: Antigen specificity is unknown.

The sample comprised PBMCs. V is TRBV30 and J is TRBJ2-1; 9 nucleotides line up with TRBD1. The sequence was collected from a woman under 30 in good health and CMV-seropositive. The CDR3 region has the DNA TGTGCCTGGAGTCCGGGACAGGGAAATGAGCAGTTCTTC. Its translation is CAWSPGQGNEQFF.